Reported below is one TCR beta chain. The sample is drawn from a study of tumor T cells in aggressive B-cell lymphoma. This table comes from immunoSEQ multiplex PCR, and its TCRdb copy is limited to in-frame clones, with some not included. The sample has around 6,300 clones; 70% to 90% are singletons. The TCR comes from an adult with diffuse large B cell lymphoma. Some clones in this sample may be carry-over from other donors' samples. The specimen sequenced was tumor tissue.

CDR3 bases: TGTGCCAGCAGTTACTCTACAGGGGTCTATGGCTACACCTTC. Amino acids: CASSYSTGVYGYTF. This chain uses TRBV6-5 with TRBJ1-2; 7 nucleotides line up with TRBD1. Germline V gene sequence: CDR1 MNHEY, CDR2 SVGAGI. The CDR3 totals 14 residues. V shed 0 bases and J 4 bases; nucleotides not matched to a gene: 2.